Here is one T cell receptor beta chain with its context. Original analysis: Amplification of reference gene primers was used by the study to estimate nucleated cell counts. Assay: immunoSEQ multiplex PCR; the TCRdb copy retains only in-frame clones and omits some. For V, J and clone size, that table is used; D and trimming come from the DNA. The table lists a few hundred thousand clones, about nine tenths of them singletons. The entry originates in a study of blood T cell repertoires in COVID-19. Study-level background: COVID-19 samples from acute and convalescent phases originated in the United States, Italy and Spain. In each case, the material was cDNA or gDNA derived from T cells, B-cell-depleted T cells, or PBMCs.

The germline V gene encodes CDR1 MGHDK and CDR2 SYGVNS. Trimming removed 2 bases at V and 4 bases at J, with 17 bases between. This CDR3 comprises 16 residues. The TCR sequence derives from a man younger than 45 who had recovered from COVID-19. The chain links TRBV25-1 to TRBJ1-2, with a weak D call TRBD1 (6 bases). The sequenced material came from peripheral blood. The CDR3 bases are TGTGCCAGCAGTGAAACAGGGAGGGGGGTTTTCTATGGCTACACCTTC. Translation: CASSETGRGVFYGYTF.